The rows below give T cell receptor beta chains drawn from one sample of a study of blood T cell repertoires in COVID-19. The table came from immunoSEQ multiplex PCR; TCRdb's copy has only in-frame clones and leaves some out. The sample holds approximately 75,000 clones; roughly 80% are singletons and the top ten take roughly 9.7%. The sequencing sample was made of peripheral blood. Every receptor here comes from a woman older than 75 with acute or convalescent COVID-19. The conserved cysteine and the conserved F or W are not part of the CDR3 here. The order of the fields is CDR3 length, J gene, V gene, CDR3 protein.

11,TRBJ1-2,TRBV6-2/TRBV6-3,ASSYLQLDGYT
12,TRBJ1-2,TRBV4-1,ASSQTRRTDGYT
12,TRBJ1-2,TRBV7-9,ASSSTGGRSGYT
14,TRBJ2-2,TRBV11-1,ASSLESGGFTGELF
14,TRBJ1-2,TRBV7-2,ASSSTGGSANYGYT
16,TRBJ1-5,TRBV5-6,ASSLGSAGRYSNQPQH
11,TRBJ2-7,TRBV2,ASPPGETYEQY
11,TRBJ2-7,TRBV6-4,ASSLTPSYEQY
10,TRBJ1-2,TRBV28,ASSLRGPYYT
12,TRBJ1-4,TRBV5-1,ASSQDRPNEKLF
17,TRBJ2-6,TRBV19,ASTGFLGPTTDGANVLT
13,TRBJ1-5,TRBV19,ASSFQWGQNQPQH
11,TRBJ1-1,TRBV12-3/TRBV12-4,ASRIRQNTEAF
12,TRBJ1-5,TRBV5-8,ASSSISGNQPQH
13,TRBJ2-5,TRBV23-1,ASSHPGGPQETQY
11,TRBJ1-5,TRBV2,ASTGRGNQPQH
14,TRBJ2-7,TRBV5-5,ASRYSPTVSSYEQY
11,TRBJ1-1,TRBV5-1,ASSSGGWTEAF
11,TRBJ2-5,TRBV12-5,ASGSTRGETQY
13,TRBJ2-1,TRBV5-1,ASSPAGTSYNEQF
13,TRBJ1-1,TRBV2,ASSERQFDNTEAF
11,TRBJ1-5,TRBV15,ATSRRAGQPQH
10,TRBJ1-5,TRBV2,ASNRGNQPQH
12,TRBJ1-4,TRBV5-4,ASSPRQNNEKLF
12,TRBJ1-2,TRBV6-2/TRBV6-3,ASSDPGQTYGYT
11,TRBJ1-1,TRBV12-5,ASGLWTATEAF
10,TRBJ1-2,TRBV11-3,ASSNEGVGYT
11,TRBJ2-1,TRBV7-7,ASSSDRYNEQF
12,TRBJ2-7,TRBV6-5,ASSYSARGTEQY
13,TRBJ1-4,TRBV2,ASTTPGQGPPKLF
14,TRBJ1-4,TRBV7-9,ASSFLIGGTNEKLF
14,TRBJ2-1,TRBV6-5,ASSYTLAGGRHEQF
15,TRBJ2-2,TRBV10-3,AISASLDGSGTGELF
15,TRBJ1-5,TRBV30,AWSRPGQQYSNQPQH
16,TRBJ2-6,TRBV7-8,ASSLPGLDFSGANVLT
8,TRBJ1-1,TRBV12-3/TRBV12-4,ASGTDGAF
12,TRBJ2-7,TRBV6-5,ASSYTGQGAEQY
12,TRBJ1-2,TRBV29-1,SVPDKPRGYGYT
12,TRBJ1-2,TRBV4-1,ASSQDTGVYGYT
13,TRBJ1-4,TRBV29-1,SVVSPGTTNEKLF
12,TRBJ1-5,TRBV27,ASSPRLSNQPQH
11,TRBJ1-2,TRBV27,ASSLNQGAGYT
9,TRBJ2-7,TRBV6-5,ASRREYEQY
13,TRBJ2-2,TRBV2,ASSSDNPNTGELF
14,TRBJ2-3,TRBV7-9,ASSLRTGKVPDTQY
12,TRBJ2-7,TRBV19,ASSKDRASYEQY